One and the same sample provided the 19 T cell receptor beta chains below, sequenced in a study of radiotherapy plus CTLA-4 blockade in lung cancer. Method: immunoSEQ multiplex PCR; TCRdb's copy keeps in-frame clones and lacks some. There are 64,000 or so clones in the sample; approximately 70% occur only once, and about 8.3% lies in the top ten. The specimen comprised peripheral blood, sampled from a patient treated with radiotherapy plus ipilimumab. Receptor source: a human donor with non-small cell lung cancer whose response to radiotherapy plus ipilimumab could not be evaluated.

The rearrangement joins TRBV5-1 to TRBJ1-5; D gene ambiguous. V lost 0 bases, J lost 6 bases, and 7 bases lay in between. CDR1 and CDR2 (germline): SGHRS, YFSETQ. This CDR3 is built from 13 residues. Here the CDR3 reads CASSLDGGQPQHF. Here the CDR3 DNA reads TGCGCCAGCAGCTTGGATGGCGGTCAGCCCCAGCATTTT.

The CDR3 sequence: CASSTWGTGGDYTF. CDR3 nucleotide sequence: TGTGCCAGCAGCACTTGGGGGACAGGAGGCGACTACACCTTC. The J gene is TRBJ1-2, the V gene TRBV27, with 8 bases matching TRBD1. Germline lookup yields CDR1 MNHEY and CDR2 SMNVEV (reference sequence). V shed 6 bases, J shed 10 bases, and the junction held 13 bases outside the gene matches. The CDR3 is made up of 14 amino acids.

This rearrangement joins TRBV9 to TRBJ2-2; TRBD2 agrees at 7 bases. The CDR3 consists of 15 residues. The germline CDR1 and CDR2 sequences are SGDLS and YYNGEE. J was trimmed by 6 bases and V by 4 bases; bases with no gene match: 9. The CDR3 protein is CASSPPSGASGELFF. CDR3 DNA sequence: TGTGCCAGCAGCCCACCAAGCGGGGCTTCCGGGGAGCTGTTTTTT.

This clone was observed a handful of times. The chain joins TRBV4-2 to TRBJ2-3, with TRBD2 identical over 7 bases. J lost 0 bases, V lost 2 bases, and 2 bases had no gene match. This CDR3 region has 15 residues. The germline gives CDR1 LGHNA, CDR2 YNFKEQ. The CDR3 sequence: CASSQPGGSTDTQYF. The CDR3 DNA reads TGTGCCAGCAGCCAACCCGGGGGGAGCACAGATACGCAGTATTTT.

The chain employs TRBV5-1 and TRBJ1-2; possibly TRBD1 for D (6 bases). Germline CDR1 is SGHRS and CDR2 is YFSETQ. Trimming left V 6 bases short and J 4 bases short, with 16 bases between. The CDR3 extends over 14 amino acids. CDR3 region: CASTRDGGAYGYTF. The DNA of the CDR3 is TGCGCCAGCACCAGGGACGGGGGGGCCTATGGCTACACCTTC. Full variable domain (missing parts from reference TRBV5-1 and TRBJ1-2): KAGVTQTPRYLIKTRGQQVTLSCSPISGHRSVSWYQQTPGQGLQFLFEYFSETQRNKGNFPGRFSGRQFSNSRSEMNVSTLELGDSALYLCASTRDGGAYGYTFGSGTRLTVV.

The chain is built from TRBV27 and TRBJ2-7; 7 bases are a match to TRBD2. CDR3 length: 16 amino acids. Losses at the gene ends were 6 bases for V and 3 bases for J; bases not matched to a gene: 14. Germline loops: CDR1 MNHEY, CDR2 SMNVEV (reference sequence). CDR3 protein: CASSRPRLAELYEQYF. The CDR3 nucleotides read TGTGCCAGCAGCCGACCCCGTCTAGCGGAGCTCTACGAGCAGTACTTC.

In its sample, this clone was seen a few times. The chain uses TRBV28 and TRBJ2-7; 11 bases fit TRBD2. The CDR3 extends over 15 amino acids. After removal of 5 bases from V and 7 bases from J, the junction contained 10 bases not matched to a gene. Germline CDR1 and CDR2: MDHEN and SYDVKM. This CDR3 is CASSKRLAGPGEQYF. The CDR3, as DNA: TGTGCCAGCAGTAAGAGACTAGCGGGACCGGGGGAGCAGTACTTC. Full variable domain (rest looked up from reference TRBV28 and TRBJ2-7): DVKVTQSSRYLVKRTGEKVFLECVQDMDHENMFWYRQDPGLGLRLIYFSYDVKMKEKGDIPEGYSVSREKKERFSLILESASTNQTSMYLCASSKRLAGPGEQYFGPGTRLTVT.

The rearrangement joins TRBV4-1 to TRBJ2-7; D perhaps matches TRBD2 (5 bases). V was cut by 1 base and J by 7 bases, with 14 bases left in between. CDR3 length: 14 amino acids. CDR1 and CDR2 (germline): MGHRA, YSYEKL. The CDR3 bases are TGCGCCAGCAGCCAAGTAGGGATAGCGCCTGAGCAGTACTTC. It yields the protein CASSQVGIAPEQYF.

The chain employs TRBV10-3 and TRBJ1-3; no clear D. The CDR3 length is 16 residues. V lost 10 bases and J 0 bases, leaving 19 bases between the germline ends. Germline V gene sequence: CDR1 ENHRY, CDR2 SYGVKD. The CDR3 region is CATFGPGSLSGNTIYF. CDR3 nucleotides: TGTGCCACATTCGGCCCGGGGTCTCTCTCTGGAAACACCATATATTTT.

In this sample, this clone turned up a few times. The chain has TRBV28 and TRBJ2-7, with TRBD1 as a possible D gene (5 bases). V lost 8 bases, J lost 0 bases, and 17 bases lay in between. Germline V lookup: CDR1 MDHEN, CDR2 SYDVKM. The CDR3 sequence is 15 residues long. CDR3 coding DNA: TGTGCCAGCTATGGCGACAGCCTTTCCTCCTACGAGCAGTACTTC. This gives the protein CASYGDSLSSYEQYF.

This chain links TRBV30 with TRBJ1-1; D gene unclear. Trimming removed 1 base at V and 5 bases at J, with 14 bases between. CDR1 GTSNPN and CDR2 SVGIG come from the germline V gene (reference sequence). The CDR3 length is 14 residues. In DNA form, the CDR3 reads TGTGCCTGGAGTGACTTTGGGGAGTGGACTGAAGCTTTCTTT. Translating gives CAWSDFGEWTEAFF.

This clone was observed a single time. The V gene is TRBV30, the J gene TRBJ2-5; 15 bases map to TRBD2. The DNA end lines up better with TRBJ2-7; the J call may be wrong. Germline CDR1 reads GTSNPN; CDR2 reads SVGIG (reference sequence). The CDR3 spans 14 residues. The CDR3: CAWGGLAGGYEQYF. CDR3 coding DNA: TGTGCCTGGGGGGGACTAGCGGGAGGCTACGAGCAGTACTTC.

This clone was seen only a few times. This chain uses TRBV19 with TRBJ1-2, with no clear D. The CDR3 has 13 amino acids. Trimming pared 3 bases from V and 12 bases from J, leaving 17 bases between. CDR1 LNHDA and CDR2 SQIVND come from the germline V gene (reference sequence). The CDR3 loop reads CASSIPGFPGDTF. The CDR3 region has the DNA TGTGCCAGTAGTATCCCGGGCTTTCCGGGAGACACCTTC.

The chain links TRBV4-1 to TRBJ2-1, with TRBD2 matching 8 bases. This CDR3 is built from 16 residues. V lost 1 base, J lost 5 bases, and 7 bases stayed unmatched. Germline V gene data show CDR1 as MGHRA and CDR2 as YSYEKL. The chain's CDR3 is CASSQAGGAGDNEQFF. The CDR3 coding sequence is TGCGCCAGCAGCCAAGCGGGGGGGGCAGGGGACAATGAGCAGTTCTTC.

The rearrangement uses TRBV2 and TRBJ2-2; D gene ambiguous. V dropped 2 bases and J dropped 1 base, with 5 bases sitting between them. The germline CDR1 and CDR2 sequences are SNHLY and FYNNEI. The CDR3 has 14 residues. Here the CDR3 reads CASSELRNTGELFF. CDR3 DNA: TGTGCCAGCAGTGAATTGAGGAACACCGGGGAGCTGTTTTTT.

This chain connects TRBV5-6 to TRBJ2-7; 9 nucleotides line up with TRBD1. The CDR3 has 16 residues. The V segment lost 2 bases and the J segment 5 bases; nucleotides outside the gene matches: 11. Germline CDR1 and CDR2: SGHDT and YYEEEE. The CDR3 region is CASSLARGTGRNEQYF. Here the CDR3 DNA reads TGTGCCAGCAGCTTAGCCCGGGGGACAGGGCGGAACGAGCAGTACTTC.

The chain uses TRBV7-9 and TRBJ1-5; D may be TRBD1 (5 bases). The CDR3 extends over 14 amino acids. The ends were cut back, 8 bases at V and 0 bases at J, with 11 bases in the middle. The germline V gene encodes CDR1 SEHNR and CDR2 FQNEAQ (reference sequence). Written as DNA, the CDR3 is TGTGCCAGCGATACAGGTTTTAGCAATCAGCCCCAGCATTTT. This translates into CASDTGFSNQPQHF.

The genes are TRBV9 and TRBJ2-3; 13 bases are a match to TRBD2. This CDR3 region has 17 residues. Trimming took 3 bases from V and 2 from J; bases not matched to a gene: 6. The V gene's germline CDR1 is SGDLS and CDR2 YYNGEE. Here the CDR3 DNA reads TGTGCCAGCAGCGCCCGGGGACTAGCGGGGCCCACAGATACGCAGTATTTT. Encoded protein: CASSARGLAGPTDTQYF.

The chain is built from TRBV29-1 and TRBJ2-5, with 12 bases aligning to TRBD1. This CDR3 contains 16 residues. Germline CDR1 reads SQVTM; CDR2 reads ANQGSEA. The J segment lost 4 bases and the V segment lost 7 bases, leaving 13 bases of the junction unmatched. The CDR3, as DNA: TGCAGCGCGGACCGGGACAGGGGGCGCAGGTCAGAGACCCAGTACTTC. Amino acids: CSADRDRGRRSETQYF.